This entry features one TCR beta chain sequence. This record belongs to a study of blood T cell repertoires in COVID-19. Assay used: immunoSEQ multiplex PCR; TCRdb lists only in-frame clones, some missing. The sample records roughly 100,000 clones, 75% to 90% being singletons. The sequencing sample was made of peripheral blood. The TCR originated in a human donor in a cohort sampled during active or convalescent COVID-19.

CDR3 DNA sequence: TGTGCCAGCAGCTTATTTAGTCGCGAGCAGTACTTC. Translating it yields CASSLFSREQYF. The chain is built from TRBV7-9 and TRBJ2-7; D gene unclear. The CDR3 runs 12 residues. Germline V CDR1 and CDR2: SEHNR, FQNEAQ (reference sequence). Trimming took off 2 bases at V and 6 bases at J, with 8 bases between the two ends.